Shown below are 20 T cell receptor beta chains from a single sample sequenced in a study of CD8 T cells in ankylosing spondylitis. Study-level results: It appeared that ankylosing spondylitis blood was characterized by a TCR beta motif of several highly homologous variants.

MiXCR, run by TCRdb on the 5' RACE reads, gives a single entry per CDR3 protein. Of some 840,000 distinct CDR3 sequences listed, approximately 12% are singletons. These receptors' antigens are unknown. The sequenced sample was blood, either unsorted or a sorted T cell fraction (not recorded which). Receptors were obtained from a male donor with ankylosing spondylitis.

The V gene is TRBV30, the J gene TRBJ2-7; 7 bases are a match to TRBD1. V lost 2 bases and J lost 7; bases outside the gene matches: 14. This CDR3 is built from 15 residues. CDR1 and CDR2 (germline): GTSNPN, SVGIG (reference sequence). Here the CDR3 reads CAWSSGDSMFREQYF. The DNA for the CDR3 is TGTGCCTGGAGTTCCGGGGACAGTATGTTTAGGGAGCAGTACTTC.

This clonotype was observed a handful of times. The chain has TRBV28 and TRBJ2-7; TRBD1 agrees at 7 bases. Germline V gene data show CDR1 as MDHEN and CDR2 as SYDVKM. The trim removed 5 bases at V and 3 bases at J, leaving 13 bases unmatched. CDR3 length: 16 amino acids. This CDR3 reads CASSLLGAGGDYEQYF. In nucleotides, the CDR3 is TGTGCCAGCAGTCTCCTAGGGGCAGGGGGAGACTACGAGCAGTACTTC.

J is TRBJ1-1 and V is TRBV6-1; D not certain. V lost 3 bases and J 3 bases, leaving 8 bases between the germline ends. In germline, CDR1 is MNHNS, CDR2 SASEGT. This CDR3 region has 13 residues. DNA for the CDR3: TGTGCCAGCAGTGACGACCAAGACACTGAAGCTTTCTTT. It encodes CASSDDQDTEAFF.

In this sample, this clonotype turned up a few times. The gene calls are TRBV7-2 and TRBJ1-6; D unresolved. The V end was cut by 7 bases, the J end by 7 bases, with 14 bases between. CDR3 length equals 14 residues. The germline CDR1 and CDR2 sequences are SGHTA and FQGNSA. In nucleotides, the CDR3 is TGTGCCAGCACCTGGGCCCTGAGGAATTCACCCCTCCACTTT. Amino acid sequence: CASTWALRNSPLHF. Full variable domain (missing parts from reference TRBV7-2 and TRBJ1-6): GAGVSQSPSNKVTEKGKDVELRCDPISGHTALYWYRQSLGQGLEFLIYFQGNSAPDKSGLPSDRFSAERTGGSVSTLTIQRTQQEDSAVYLCASTWALRNSPLHFGNGTRLTVT.

This clonotype was seen only a few times. J is TRBJ2-3 and V is TRBV20-1, with 10 bases that match TRBD2. The CDR3 consists of 15 residues. Trimming took 1 base from V and 2 from J; bases not matched to a gene: 3. Per the germline V gene, CDR1 is DFQATT and CDR2 is SNEGSKA (reference sequence). CDR3 in amino acids: CSARGTSGFTDTQYF. The CDR3 DNA sequence: TGCAGTGCTAGAGGGACTAGCGGTTTCACAGATACGCAGTATTTT.

J is TRBJ2-2 and V is TRBV5-1; 10 bases are shared with TRBD1. The germline gives CDR1 SGHRS, CDR2 YFSETQ. The CDR3 loop spans 17 amino acids. J lost 4 bases, V lost 6 bases, and 12 bases had no gene match. CDR3 sequence (DNA): TGCGCCAGCAACAAACCGGGACAGGGGAAGGCCACCGGGGAGCTGTTTTTT. It encodes CASNKPGQGKATGELFF.

This clonotype was recorded many times. The chain employs TRBV12-3 or TRBV12-4 and TRBJ1-2, with 8 bases matching TRBD1. With 6 bases clipped from V and 4 bases from J, the junction kept 4 bases outside the gene matches. This CDR3 spans 13 amino acids. The CDR3 sequence is CASRGTGSYGYTF. As DNA, the CDR3 is TGTGCCAGCAGGGGGACAGGTTCCTATGGCTACACCTTC.

In this sample, this clonotype turned up many times. V is TRBV20-1 and J is TRBJ2-3; no clear D gene. Germline loops: CDR1 DFQATT, CDR2 SNEGSKA (reference sequence). CDR3 length: 14 residues. Trimming took 3 bases from V and 2 from J, leaving 12 bases between them. The CDR3 DNA reads as TGCAGTGCTAGGGGGTACTCTTCCACAGATACGCAGTATTTT. Amino acid sequence: CSARGYSSTDTQYF.

This clonotype was seen at least ten times. V gene TRBV20-1 combines with J gene TRBJ2-1; 9 bases map to TRBD2. V dropped 1 base and J dropped 4; count of bases not matched to a gene: 8. Germline assignment: CDR1 DFQATT and CDR2 SNEGSKA (reference sequence). The CDR3 is 16 amino acids. The CDR3 nucleotides are TGCAGTGCTAGAGGTAGCGGGAGCCGATCTTACAATGAGCAGTTCTTC. Protein product: CSARGSGSRSYNEQFF.

The chain couples TRBV12-3 or TRBV12-4 to TRBJ1-1; possibly TRBD1 for D (5 bases). This CDR3 has 14 amino acids. With 8 bases removed from V and 1 base from J, the gap between germline ends came to 14 bases. The CDR3 loop reads CASREGLPNTEAFF. CDR3 nucleotide sequence: TGTGCCAGCCGAGAGGGGCTCCCGAACACTGAAGCTTTCTTT.

This clonotype has a count of ten or more. The rearrangement links TRBV5-1 to TRBJ2-1; D possibly matches TRBD1 or TRBD2 (5 bases each). Trimming took off 0 bases at V and 7 bases at J, with 11 bases between the two ends. The germline V gene has CDR1 SGHRS and CDR2 YFSETQ. This CDR3 is built from 14 residues. In nucleotides, the CDR3 is TGCGCCAGCAGCTTGGAGGGGAGTGGGAATGAGCAGTTCTTC. Its protein is CASSLEGSGNEQFF.

V usage is TRBV6-5 and J usage is TRBJ2-7; 8 bases fit TRBD2. Germline V CDR1 and CDR2: MNHEY, SVGAGI. J was trimmed by 2 bases and V by 0 bases; bases with no gene match: 9. This CDR3 contains 17 residues. In DNA form, the CDR3 reads TGTGCCAGCAGTTACTCTCCTACTAGCGGTTTAGCCTACGAGCAGTACTTC. Translating gives CASSYSPTSGLAYEQYF.

This clonotype was seen a few times. The chain is built from TRBV7-2 and TRBJ2-6; D is unresolved. Germline loops: CDR1 SGHTA, CDR2 FQGNSA. The CDR3 runs to 16 residues. The germline V and J ends were trimmed by 1 base and 2 bases, with 9 bases remaining between them. The CDR3 DNA reads as TGTGCCAGCAGCTTAGGGACGGTCCCTGGGGCCAACGTCCTGACTTTC. It codes for CASSLGTVPGANVLTF.

The rearrangement uses TRBV18 and TRBJ1-5; maybe TRBD1 (5 bases). The CDR3 length is 13 residues. The V end was cut by 2 bases, the J end by 6 bases, with 8 bases between. CDR1 and CDR2 from the germline V gene are KGHSH and LQKENI. The CDR3 loop reads CASSPGGTQPQHF. CDR3 DNA sequence: TGTGCCAGCTCACCAGGGGGAACTCAGCCCCAGCATTTT.

The chain recombines TRBV12-3 or TRBV12-4 with TRBJ2-7; D not resolved. V was cut by 5 bases and J by 3 bases, with 8 bases left in between. This CDR3 contains 12 residues. CDR3: CASSTEVYEQYF. The CDR3 nucleotides are TGTGCCAGCAGTACCGAGGTCTACGAGCAGTACTTC.

This clonotype has only a few counts. The chain employs TRBV5-1 and TRBJ2-2; D unclear. Germline V gene sequence: CDR1 SGHRS, CDR2 YFSETQ. The CDR3 consists of 15 residues. V lost 1 base and J 1 base, leaving 8 bases between the germline ends. The CDR3 DNA reads as TGCGCCAGCAGCTTGATTCCAGGGAACACCGGGGAGCTGTTTTTT. Residues: CASSLIPGNTGELFF.

This clonotype was observed a handful of times. The chain carries TRBV7-9 and TRBJ2-2; TRBD2 matches 10 bases. The CDR3 consists of 13 residues. CDR1 SEHNR and CDR2 FQNEAQ come from the germline V gene (reference sequence). V dropped 5 bases and J dropped 7; count of bases not matched to a gene: 1. In DNA, the CDR3 is TGTGCCAGCAGCCCTAGCGGGAGCGGGGAGCTGTTTTTT. It yields the protein CASSPSGSGELFF.

For the CDR3, the DNA is TGTGCCAGCAGCTTGGAACAGCTACTCCAAGAGACCCAGTACTTC. This translates into CASSLEQLLQETQYF. The J gene is TRBJ2-5, the V gene TRBV5-6, with D hard to call. This CDR3 is built from 15 residues. V dropped 0 bases and J dropped 1 base, with 10 bases sitting between them. Germline CDR1 is SGHDT and CDR2 is YYEEEE. The entire variable domain, with the rest obtained from reference TRBV5-6 and TRBJ2-5, is as follows: DAGVTQSPTHLIKTRGQQVTLRCSPKSGHDTVSWYQQALGQGPQFIFQYYEEEERQRGNFPDRFSGHQFPNYSSELNVNALLLGDSALYLCASSLEQLLQETQYFGPGTRLLVL.

This clonotype was seen repeatedly, ten times or more. The rearrangement uses TRBV5-1 and TRBJ1-6, with 10 bases that match TRBD1. Per germline, CDR1 SGHRS and CDR2 YFSETQ. This CDR3 is built from 19 residues. V lost 4 bases, J lost 0 bases, and 10 bases stayed unmatched. The chain's CDR3 is CASSLAGQGVFSYNSPLHF. CDR3 DNA: TGCGCCAGCAGCCTCGCCGGACAGGGGGTTTTCTCCTATAATTCACCCCTCCACTTT.

The chain couples TRBV27 to TRBJ2-7; TRBD1 might be the D (6 bases). Germline V gene lookup returns CDR1 MNHEY and CDR2 SMNVEV (reference sequence). V lost 4 bases, J lost 3 bases, and 13 bases lay in between. This CDR3 has 14 residues. The CDR3 here is CASSSIGTLYEQYF. The CDR3 DNA follows: TGTGCCAGCAGTTCAATAGGGACACTCTACGAGCAGTACTTC.